The rows below give T cell receptor beta chains drawn from one sample of a study of vaccination and CD4 T cells after COVID-19. Their specific antigens are unknown. In TCRdb, the PCR reads were re-called with MiXCR into one record per CDR3 protein. The data hold over 8,000 distinct CDR3 sequences, with 25% to 30% observed a single time. Sequenced material: CD4+ T cells from blood, cultured in vitro. Every receptor here comes from a human donor in good health. CDR3s include the opening cysteine and the closing phenylalanine or tryptophan. Fields, in order: CDR3 DNA, CDR3 protein, J gene, clone size, D gene, V gene. A D gene is named only where the DNA matches it firmly. Not all rows give a size; the values are once, few, many and, for expanded clones, a class.

TGCAGTGCTAGATTAGTGAATGAGCAGTTCTTC CSARLVNEQFF TRBJ2-1 NA NA TRBV20-1
TGTGCCAGCAGCGACGGACAGGGGACCTATGGCTACACCTTC CASSDGQGTYGYTF TRBJ1-2 few TRBD1 TRBV7-9
TGTGCCAGCAGCGACCAGGCTACTAGCTCGGGGGAGCTGTTTTTT CASSDQATSSGELFF TRBJ2-2 few NA TRBV7-2
TGCGCCAGCAGCTTGGATCAGCCGACGGATACGCAGTATTTT CASSLDQPTDTQYF TRBJ2-3 NA NA TRBV5-1
TGTGCCAGTAGTATAGACCTAGCGGGAGGGAGGGAGACCCAGTACTTC CASSIDLAGGRETQYF TRBJ2-5 NA TRBD2 TRBV19
TGTGCCACCAGTGAATTGCACGTCGGCTTAGGAGAGACCCAGTACTTC CATSELHVGLGETQYF TRBJ2-5 NA NA TRBV24-1
TGTGCCAGCAGTTTCGGACTAGCGGACACAGATACGCAGTATTTT CASSFGLADTDTQYF TRBJ2-3 NA TRBD2 TRBV6-5
TGCAGTGCAAGGACTAGCGGGGGCTTCGATACGCAGTATTTT CSARTSGGFDTQYF TRBJ2-3 few TRBD2 TRBV20-1
TGTGCCTGGAGTGGACGGTGGTACACTGAAGCTTTCTTT CAWSGRWYTEAFF TRBJ1-1 NA NA TRBV30
TGTGCCAGCAGCGTAGTAGGTGGCTATGGCTACACCTTC CASSVVGGYGYTF TRBJ1-2 NA NA TRBV9
TGCAGTGCGTTCTCTAGTACCGAGCAGTACTTC CSAFSSTEQYF TRBJ2-7 few NA TRBV20-1
TGTGCCAGCAGCTTTTCGTCTAGCGGGAAGAACACCGGGGAGCTGTTTTTT CASSFSSSGKNTGELFF TRBJ2-2 NA NA TRBV12-1
TGTGCCATCAGTGAGTCGAGGACTAGCGGACACCAAGAGACCCAGTACTTC CAISESRTSGHQETQYF TRBJ2-5 few TRBD2 TRBV10-3
TGTGCCAGCAGCCTAAAGGCGGGAGGGCGTCGGGCGAAAGAGACCCAGTACTTC CASSLKAGGRRAKETQYF TRBJ2-5 few TRBD2 TRBV11-1
TGTGCCAGTAGTATAATGGGTAGCAATCAGCCCCAGCATTTT CASSIMGSNQPQHF TRBJ1-5 few NA TRBV19
TGTGCCAGCAGCTTGGGAACAGGGGACACTGAAGCTTTCTTT CASSLGTGDTEAFF TRBJ1-1 NA TRBD1 TRBV7-8
TGTGCCAGCAGTTACTCGACGAGGGCGGGAGGCTACACCTTC CASSYSTRAGGYTF TRBJ1-2 few NA TRBV6-2/TRBV6-3
TGTGCCAGCAGTACCGGACTAGCGGGAGTCGCAGATACGCAGTATTTT CASSTGLAGVADTQYF TRBJ2-3 NA TRBD2 TRBV7-8
TGTGCCAGCAGCCCCGAGAGGGGACGAGATACGCAGTATTTT CASSPERGRDTQYF TRBJ2-3 NA NA TRBV7-2
TGTGCCAGCAGTGAAGATGGGGAGGGGGCCAAAAACATTCAGTACTTC CASSEDGEGAKNIQYF TRBJ2-4 once TRBD2 TRBV6-1
TGTGCCAGCTTCGAACAGGGTAATTCACCCCTCCACTTT CASFEQGNSPLHF TRBJ1-6 few NA TRBV18
TGCAGTGCTAGAGATATACTGAAAGAACGACAGGGAAGCCAGCCCCAGCATTTT CSARDILKERQGSQPQHF TRBJ1-5 large TRBD1 TRBV20-1
TGCAGTGCTAGAGCGACAGGAAGCCAGCCCCAGCATTTT CSARATGSQPQHF TRBJ1-5 medium-sized NA TRBV20-1
TGCAGCGTTGGGGGCTACCAAGAGACCCAGTACTTC CSVGGYQETQYF TRBJ2-5 NA NA TRBV29-1
TGTGCCAGCAGTGAAGTTAGGGGCAATGAGCAGTTCTTC CASSEVRGNEQFF TRBJ2-1 NA NA TRBV6-1
TGTGCCATCAGTGAGTCACAGGGACAAGAGACCCAGTACTTC CAISESQGQETQYF TRBJ2-5 few NA TRBV10-3
TGTGCCAGCAGTAGGGGTCCCTATAATTCACCCCTCCACTTT CASSRGPYNSPLHF TRBJ1-6 medium-sized NA TRBV27
TGCAGTGCTAGACGGACACTCACAGATACGCAGTATTTT CSARRTLTDTQYF TRBJ2-3 NA NA TRBV20-1
TGTGCCAGCAGTCCAGGACAGTTCAGTCAGCCCCAGCATTTT CASSPGQFSQPQHF TRBJ1-5 NA NA TRBV27
TGTGCCAGCAGTCGATATAGCGGGAGGGACACAGATACGCAGTATTTT CASSRYSGRDTDTQYF TRBJ2-3 NA TRBD2 TRBV27
TGTGCCAGCATGAAAGGAGGAGCTGGAAACACCATATATTTT CASMKGGAGNTIYF TRBJ1-3 few NA TRBV6-1
TGTGCCAGCAGTCGGAGACAGGGGTGGACTTTCTTT CASSRRQGWTFF TRBJ1-1 NA TRBD1 TRBV6-2/TRBV6-3
TGCAGTGCTAGACCCGCCACTAGCGGGCGGACCAATGAGCAGTTCTTC CSARPATSGRTNEQFF TRBJ2-1 NA TRBD2 TRBV20-1
TGTGCCAGCAGACCTCAGGGTCTCGCGGAGACCCAGTACTTC CASRPQGLAETQYF TRBJ2-5 NA NA TRBV6-2/TRBV6-3
TGTGCCAGCAGCCAAGACCCTAGCGGGACCTACGAGCAGTACTTC CASSQDPSGTYEQYF TRBJ2-7 few TRBD2 TRBV4-2
TGCGCCAGCAGCCCTCGACTAGGCGGGGAGACCCAGTACTTC CASSPRLGGETQYF TRBJ2-5 few NA TRBV5-1
TGTGCCAGCAGCTTAGGGGGGCCAGGGAGTATAGTCACTGAAGCTTTCTTT CASSLGGPGSIVTEAFF TRBJ1-1 NA NA TRBV7-2
TGTGCCGGAGAGCGGGGCAGAGATAATGAGCAGTTCTTC CAGERGRDNEQFF TRBJ2-1 few TRBD2 TRBV5-8
TGTGCCAGCAGCTTCGGGACTGGGAGGGGCACAGATACGCAGTATTTT CASSFGTGRGTDTQYF TRBJ2-3 NA TRBD2 TRBV7-2
TGCAGTGCTAGAGACAGTGCCTACCACTACGAGCAGTACTTC CSARDSAYHYEQYF TRBJ2-7 few NA TRBV20-1
TGCAGTGCTAGAGATAGGCGGGGCACGAACACTGAAGCTTTCTTT CSARDRRGTNTEAFF TRBJ1-1 few NA TRBV20-1
TGCAGTGCTAGAATCGAAGCGGGAGGGACCAATGAGCAGTTCTTC CSARIEAGGTNEQFF TRBJ2-1 once TRBD2 TRBV20-1
TGTGCCAGTAGTATAGTGAAGTCCGAGCAGTACTTC CASSIVKSEQYF TRBJ2-7 few NA TRBV19